The rows below give T cell receptor beta chains drawn from one sample of a study of T cell clonotyping in hematopoietic cell transplantation. Clones were read by immunoSEQ multiplex PCR, and TCRdb kept only the in-frame ones, dropping some. The sample lists 5,500 to 7,000 clones, about 90% seen once, with roughly 14% in the top ten. Sequencing used peripheral blood mononuclear cells, obtained 180 days after allogeneic stem cell transplant. The receptors were gathered from a female patient in her fifties who had an allogeneic stem cell transplant from an unrelated donor, so the T cells may come from the graft donor. Some clones in this sample may be carry-over from other donors' samples. Both conserved end residues are part of each CDR3. Each record gives: CDR3 protein, V gene.

CDR3: CASSPKEGHEQYF
V: TRBV4-1

CDR3: CASSPEGADSTYEQYF
V: TRBV7-3

CDR3: CASSRLAGEQYF
V: TRBV27

CDR3: CASSGTGRSRGYTF
V: TRBV25-1

CDR3: CASSVGARGDTQYF
V: TRBV2

CDR3: CASSGTGSFHEQYF
V: TRBV6-1

CDR3: CATSRESEGINQPQHF
V: TRBV15

CDR3: CASSLTGPGAEAFF
V: TRBV7-8

CDR3: CASRTSGTSYTGELFF
V: TRBV4-2

CDR3: CASSLVGNTIYF
V: TRBV7-2